This T cell receptor (beta chain) was identified in a study of T cells in Graves' hyperthyroidism and ophthalmopathy. Trimming took 2 bases from V and 8 from J, leaving 9 bases between them. The germline V gene has CDR1 GTSNPN and CDR2 SVGIG (reference sequence). This CDR3 is built from 12 residues. Amplified TCR beta CDR3 regions derived from RNA transcripts. Primed by the HTBI set, a first-round RT-PCR was run on the TCR CDR3. Each CDR3 protein is one row after TCRdb ran MiXCR on the multiplex PCR reads. The sample consists of some 560,000 distinct CDR3 sequences, approximately 14% of them appearing once.

This TCR was recovered from a middle-aged woman with Graves' hyperthyroidism. The chain couples TRBV30 to TRBJ1-4; no reliable D call. Sample: blood. The CDR3 loop reads CAWSLQREKLFF. The CDR3 region has the DNA TGTGCCTGGAGTCTACAGAGGGAAAAACTGTTTTTT.